These 20 T cell receptor beta chains came from one sample sequenced in a study of T cell changes during pregnancy in multiple sclerosis. This table comes from immunoSEQ multiplex PCR, and its TCRdb copy is limited to in-frame clones, with some not included. In the table there are tens of thousands of clones, 94% of which are singletons. The sequencing here drew on CD4+ T cells from peripheral blood mononuclear cells, taken in the first trimester of pregnancy. Receptors originate from a female donor with multiple sclerosis, enrolled in a pregnancy study.

The CDR3 region has the DNA TGTGCCAGCAGTTATAGGCCAGGCATGATGCAGTTCTTC. Translated: CASSYRPGMMQFF. J is TRBJ2-1 and V is TRBV6-5; D remains unclear. The V end was cut by 3 bases, the J end by 12 bases, with 15 bases between. This CDR3 has 13 residues. CDR1 MNHEY and CDR2 SVGAGI come from the germline V gene.

The rearrangement joins TRBV10-1 to TRBJ2-7; TRBD1 aligns across 8 bases. CDR3 length: 14 amino acids. V trimming: 3 bases; J trimming: 5 bases; junction bases outside the gene matches: 6. Germline V gene sequence: CDR1 WNHNN, CDR2 SYGVQD (reference sequence). This CDR3 reads CASSEGQGADEQYF. In DNA form, the CDR3 reads TGCGCCAGCAGTGAAGGGCAGGGGGCCGACGAGCAGTACTTC.

This clone was counted once. The chain combines TRBV18 with TRBJ2-1, with D possibly matching TRBD2 (6 bases). This CDR3 comprises 16 residues. Per the germline V gene, CDR1 is KGHSH and CDR2 is LQKENI. Trimming removed 1 base from V and 4 bases from J, with 14 bases in between. The CDR3 DNA reads as TGTGCCAGCTCACCACGGGGTGGACTACAATACAATGAGCAGTTCTTC. Translated, it gives CASSPRGGLQYNEQFF.

The gene calls are TRBV5-8 and TRBJ1-3, with unresolved D. Trimming cost V 4 bases and J 0 bases, with 11 bases left between them. The CDR3 is 15 amino acids. Germline V CDR1 and CDR2: SGHTS, YDEGEE. CDR3 nucleotides: TGTGCCAGCAGCAGGACGGGGATCTCTGGAAACACCATATATTTT. Its protein is CASSRTGISGNTIYF.

This chain links TRBV27 with TRBJ1-1, with D tentatively TRBD1 (5 bases). V gave up 6 bases and J gave up 3 bases, with 11 bases separating them. The CDR3 contains 13 residues. The germline gives CDR1 MNHEY, CDR2 SMNVEV (reference sequence). DNA for the CDR3: TGTGCCAGCAGGAAGGACACCTACACTGAAGCTTTCTTT. Residues: CASRKDTYTEAFF.

This rearrangement joins TRBV7-2 to TRBJ2-2; the D gene is possibly TRBD2 (5 bases). CDR3 size: 13 residues. Trimming shortened V by 6 bases and J by 8 bases, and 13 bases separated the two germline ends. The germline V gene encodes CDR1 SGHTA and CDR2 FQGNSA. CDR3 region: CASRRDLEGELFF. In DNA, the CDR3 is TGTGCCAGCAGACGGGATCTGGAGGGGGAGCTGTTTTTT.

This clone was recorded once. J is TRBJ2-3 and V is TRBV29-1; a weak D match, TRBD1 (5 bases). Germline CDR1 is SQVTM and CDR2 is ANQGSEA. V was pared by 6 bases and J by 0 bases, with 13 bases between. The CDR3 has 14 residues. CDR3 sequence (DNA): TGCAGCGTGAGAGTTGGACACAGCACAGATACGCAGTATTTT. This encodes CSVRVGHSTDTQYF.

CDR3 residues: CATSRVRGGANYGYTF. CDR3 sequence (DNA): TGTGCCACCAGCAGGGTACGCGGGGGAGCTAACTATGGCTACACCTTC. The V gene is TRBV15, the J gene TRBJ1-2, with D perhaps TRBD1 (5 bases). Trimming shortened V by 3 bases and J by 0 bases, and 14 bases separated the two germline ends. Germline V gene lookup returns CDR1 LNHNV and CDR2 YYDKDF (reference sequence). The CDR3 spans 16 residues.

The V and J genes are TRBV5-6 and TRBJ1-1; unclear D gene. The CDR3 runs 16 residues. In germline, CDR1 is SGHDT, CDR2 YYEEEE. V was clipped by 6 bases and J by 4 bases, with 22 bases between them. Written as DNA, the CDR3 is TGTGCCAGCACCACGCGGGTAGGACCCCCGGGCACTGAAGCTTTCTTT. Amino acids: CASTTRVGPPGTEAFF.

This clone showed up just once. The gene calls are TRBV4-1 and TRBJ1-4; D unresolved. The CDR3 sequence is 16 residues long. Per the germline V gene, CDR1 is MGHRA and CDR2 is YSYEKL. Trimming left V 1 base short and J 6 bases short, with 15 bases between. The CDR3 nucleotides are TGCGCCAGCAGCCAAGGTAGTGGGAGTAGGGATGAAAAACTGTTTTTT. The encoded protein is CASSQGSGSRDEKLFF.

J is TRBJ2-7 and V is TRBV6-5; 9 bases are a match to TRBD1. The V and J ends lost 2 bases and 5 bases, in that order; junction bases with no gene match: 7. CDR1 and CDR2 from the germline V gene are MNHEY and SVGAGI. CDR3 length: 15 amino acids. DNA of the CDR3: TGTGCCAGCAGTTACACCGGGACAGGGAACAACGAGCAGTACTTC. It specifies CASSYTGTGNNEQYF.

The chain carries TRBV5-8 and TRBJ1-3; the match to TRBD1 covers 9 bases. Germline lookup yields CDR1 SGHTS and CDR2 YDEGEE. Trimming removed 2 bases from V and 2 bases from J; junction bases left unmatched: 8. The CDR3 totals 17 residues. CDR3: CASSFRTGARTGNTIYF. In DNA form, the CDR3 reads TGTGCCAGCAGCTTCAGGACAGGGGCCAGGACTGGAAACACCATATATTTT.

CDR3 sequence (DNA): TGTGCCAGCAGTGAGGACCGAGGGCACACTGAAGCTTTCTTT. Its protein product is CASSEDRGHTEAFF. The chain joins TRBV2 to TRBJ1-1; D is unclear. Germline-derived CDR1 and CDR2 are SNHLY and FYNNEI. The CDR3 sequence is 14 residues long. The V end lost 3 bases, the J end lost 3 bases, and 11 bases lay between the germline ends. The complete variable domain, with remaining parts taken from reference TRBV2 and TRBJ1-1, reads EPEVTQTPSHQVTQMGQEVILRCVPISNHLYFYWYRQILGQKVEFLVSFYNNEISEKSEIFDDQFSVERPDGSNFTLKIRSTKLEDSAMYFCASSEDRGHTEAFFGQGTRLTVV.

J is TRBJ2-7 and V is TRBV5-1; perhaps TRBD2 as D (6 bases). The CDR3 runs to 15 residues. V dropped 0 bases and J dropped 4 bases, with 14 bases sitting between them. Germline CDR1 reads SGHRS; CDR2 reads YFSETQ. CDR3 DNA: TGCGCCAGCAGCTTGGAGGCAGGTGGAGGGTACGAGCAGTACTTC. Protein: CASSLEAGGGYEQYF. Drawing the rest from reference TRBV5-1 and TRBJ2-7, the complete variable domain is KAGVTQTPRYLIKTRGQQVTLSCSPISGHRSVSWYQQTPGQGLQFLFEYFSETQRNKGNFPGRFSGRQFSNSRSEMNVSTLELGDSALYLCASSLEAGGGYEQYFGPGTRLTVT.

This chain uses TRBV5-8 with TRBJ2-2; 9 nucleotides align to TRBD1. Germline V gene lookup returns CDR1 SGHTS and CDR2 YDEGEE. J was trimmed by 4 bases and V by 4 bases; bases with no gene match: 8. The CDR3 has 16 residues. This CDR3 reads CASSDPGQGFTGELFF. In DNA form, the CDR3 reads TGTGCCAGCAGCGACCCGGGACAGGGATTCACCGGGGAGCTGTTTTTT.

The rearrangement joins TRBV18 to TRBJ2-2, with TRBD2 identical over 9 bases. The trim removed 1 base at V and 4 bases at J, leaving 7 bases unmatched. Germline CDR1 KGHSH, CDR2 LQKENI. This CDR3 has 17 residues. CDR3 sequence reads: CASSPQFLAGSTGELFF. The DNA of the CDR3 is TGTGCCAGCTCACCACAGTTCCTAGCGGGGTCCACCGGGGAGCTGTTTTTT.

In this sample, this clone turned up once. The chain has TRBV25-1 and TRBJ1-5; 9 bases match TRBD1. The germline V gene encodes CDR1 MGHDK and CDR2 SYGVNS. The trim removed 5 bases at V and 5 bases at J, leaving 10 bases unmatched. The CDR3 sequence is 16 residues long. The CDR3 spells CASSYSAGQGYQPQHF. As DNA, the CDR3 is TGTGCCAGCAGTTACTCAGCGGGACAGGGATATCAGCCCCAGCATTTT. Full variable domain (missing parts from reference TRBV25-1 and TRBJ1-5): EADIYQTPRYLVIGTGKKITLECSQTMGHDKMYWYQQDPGMELHLIHYSYGVNSTEKGDLSSESTVSRIRTEHFPLTLESARPSHTSQYLCASSYSAGQGYQPQHFGDGTRLSIL.

The chain links TRBV6-1 to TRBJ2-7; 7 nucleotides line up with TRBD1. With V trimmed by 4 bases and J by 2 bases, 5 bases remained unmatched. CDR1 and CDR2 (germline): MNHNS, SASEGT. The CDR3 sequence is 14 residues long. The CDR3 region is CASSGRTGTYEQYF. The CDR3 bases are TGTGCCAGCAGTGGCCGGACAGGAACCTACGAGCAGTACTTC.

The CDR3 is CASRGGTGNADTQYF. Written as DNA, the CDR3 is TGTGCCAGCAGGGGCGGGACAGGGAATGCAGATACGCAGTATTTT. The chain joins TRBV2 to TRBJ2-3, with 9 bases lining up with TRBD1. CDR3 length: 15 amino acids. Germline lookup yields CDR1 SNHLY and CDR2 FYNNEI. After removal of 6 bases from V and 4 bases from J, the junction contained 8 bases not matched to a gene.

This clone was counted a single time. The chain is built from TRBV11-2 and TRBJ2-2; D is unresolved. The CDR3 has 13 amino acids. Germline CDR1 SGHAT, CDR2 FQNNGV. Deletions cut 5 bases from V and 5 bases from J, with 9 bases between. CDR3 loop: CASSPPGTGELFF. The CDR3, as DNA: TGTGCCAGCAGCCCCCCCGGGACCGGGGAGCTGTTTTTT. The full variable domain, completed using reference TRBV11-2 and TRBJ2-2, is EAGVAQSPRYKIIEKRQSVAFWCNPISGHATLYWYQQILGQGPKLLIQFQNNGVVDDSQLPKDRFSAERLKGVDSTLKIQPAKLEDSAVYLCASSPPGTGELFFGEGSRLTVL.